These 29 T cell receptor beta chains share one sample of origin, sequenced in a study of cytomegalovirus exposure and HLA in healthy donors. Sequenced by immunoSEQ multiplex PCR; TCRdb stores in-frame clones only, minus some. The table includes 85,000 to 120,000 clones, about 85% detected once. Sequencing was carried out using PBMCs. The receptors were gathered from a woman under 30 in good health and CMV-seropositive.

The chain recombines TRBV21-1 with TRBJ2-1; TRBD2, the table's D call, lacks a check against the DNA. TRBV21-1 is recorded as a pseudogene. The CDR3 has 17 residues. CDR3 DNA sequence: TGTGCCAGCAGCAAAGAGTCCGGGACTAAAGTTGGGTATGAGCAGTTCTTC. Its protein product is CASSKESGTKVGYEQFF.

The CDR3 DNA is TGTGCCAGCAGCTTACAGGGTAGAGCAGATACGCAGTATTTT. The encoded protein is CASSLQGRADTQYF. This chain links TRBV5-6 with TRBJ2-3; possibly TRBD1 for D (6 bases). Germline-derived CDR1 and CDR2 are SGHDT and YYEEEE. The CDR3 extends over 14 amino acids. Trimming removed 2 bases from V and 4 bases from J, with 11 bases in between.

The rearrangement joins TRBV6-5 to TRBJ1-4, with D possibly matching TRBD1 (5 bases). This CDR3 has 15 amino acids. Deletions cut 4 bases from V and 7 bases from J, with 16 bases between. Germline CDR1 and CDR2: MNHEY and SVGAGI. The CDR3 is CASSSDTPTGEKLFF. The CDR3 DNA is TGTGCCAGCAGTTCGGACACACCCACGGGTGAAAAACTGTTTTTT.

The chain couples TRBV5-4 to TRBJ1-6, with 7 nucleotides matching TRBD1. Germline-derived CDR1 and CDR2 are SGHNT and YYREEE (reference sequence). The length of the CDR3 is 16 residues. V gave up 4 bases and J gave up 7 bases; unmatched junction bases: 11. The CDR3 coding sequence is TGTGCCAGCAGCCCCACACCGACAGGGATCAATTCACCCCTCCACTTT. Its translation: CASSPTPTGINSPLHF.

This chain joins TRBV7-6 and TRBJ1-1, with TRBD1 matching over 7 bases. Germline values: CDR1 SGHVS, CDR2 FNYEAQ. This CDR3 comprises 17 residues. Trimming cost V 5 bases and J 4 bases; bases outside gene matches: 16. The chain's CDR3 is CASSPPTGLLRGTEAFF. As DNA, the CDR3 is TGTGCCAGCAGCCCCCCGACAGGGCTCCTGCGGGGCACTGAAGCTTTCTTT.

This rearrangement joins TRBV29-1 to TRBJ1-2; 9 nucleotides agree with TRBD1. This CDR3 has 12 residues. Trimming cost V 5 bases and J 6 bases; bases outside gene matches: 4. Germline V gene lookup returns CDR1 SQVTM and CDR2 ANQGSEA. CDR3 sequence: CSVTGQGDGYTF. The CDR3, as DNA: TGCAGCGTTACGGGACAGGGTGATGGCTACACCTTC.

The V call is TRBV5-1, the J call TRBJ2-7; D is perhaps TRBD1 (5 bases). This CDR3 is built from 15 residues. Between the trimmed V and J ends, which lost 0 bases and 9 bases, there was a span of 19 bases. Germline V CDR1 and CDR2: SGHRS, YFSETQ. The CDR3 sequence is CASSLVGRALDRQYV. The CDR3 DNA reads TGCGCCAGCAGCTTGGTAGGCAGGGCCCTAGATCGGCAGTACGTC.

The rearrangement joins TRBV2 to TRBJ1-1; TRBD1 matches 9 bases. This CDR3 region has 15 residues. V lost 8 bases, J lost 7 bases, and 14 bases stayed unmatched. Germline V gene lookup returns CDR1 SNHLY and CDR2 FYNNEI. CDR3 amino acids: CASPAEAGTGIEAFF. In DNA, the CDR3 is TGTGCCAGCCCAGCCGAGGCCGGGACAGGGATTGAAGCTTTCTTT.

The genes are TRBV19 and TRBJ2-2; 11 positions match TRBD2. V dropped 0 bases and J dropped 3; count of bases not matched to a gene: 9. Looked up from germline, CDR1 is LNHDA and CDR2 is SQIVND (reference sequence). This CDR3 is 19 amino acids long. CDR3 in DNA: TGTGCCAGTAGTATAGATCCCCTACTTAGCGGGGGGGACACCGGGGAGCTGTTTTTT. This codes for CASSIDPLLSGGDTGELFF.

V usage is TRBV19 and J usage is TRBJ1-3; 7 bases align to TRBD1. The CDR3 runs 14 residues. Germline V gene data show CDR1 as LNHDA and CDR2 as SQIVND (reference sequence). V lost 5 bases and J lost 3; bases outside the gene matches: 4. DNA of the CDR3: TGTGCCAGTAGTGAGGACAGGCGTGGAAACACCATATATTTT. Amino acids: CASSEDRRGNTIYF.

V usage is TRBV19 and J usage is TRBJ1-6, with D perhaps matching TRBD1 (6 bases). Trimming removed 5 bases from V and 2 bases from J, with 13 bases in between. The germline V gene encodes CDR1 LNHDA and CDR2 SQIVND (reference sequence). The CDR3 is 16 amino acids. CDR3 residues: CASSPRQDTYNSPLHF. CDR3 bases: TGTGCCAGTAGTCCCCGACAGGACACCTATAATTCACCCCTCCACTTT.

The rearrangement uses TRBV7-2 and TRBJ2-5, with 7 nucleotides matching TRBD2. The CDR3 runs 15 residues. The V gene's germline CDR1 is SGHTA and CDR2 FQGNSA. V lost 5 bases, J lost 5 bases, and 11 bases stayed unmatched. Here the CDR3 reads CASSRVGTSAETQYF. The CDR3, as DNA: TGTGCCAGCAGCCGGGTGGGTACTAGCGCGGAGACCCAGTACTTC.

DNA of the CDR3: TGTGCCAGTAGGAATCCCGGGGGGGTGAGGGATCAGCCCCAGCATTTT. Translated: CASRNPGGVRDQPQHF. The chain carries TRBV19 and TRBJ1-5, with D perhaps TRBD1 (5 bases). Trimming removed 6 bases from V and 5 bases from J, with 20 bases in between. The CDR3 has 16 amino acids. Germline V lookup: CDR1 LNHDA, CDR2 SQIVND (reference sequence). Based on the CDR3 plus reference TRBV19 and TRBJ1-5, the full variable domain is DGGITQSPKYLFRKEGQNVTLSCEQNLNHDAMYWYRQDPGQGLRLIYYSQIVNDFQKGDIAEGYSVSREKKESFPLTVTSAQKNPTAFYLCASRNPGGVRDQPQHFGDGTRLSIL.

For the CDR3, the DNA is TGTGCCAGCAGCTTAGCAAGGGAGGTCCGTGAAGACACTGAAGCTTTCTTT. It translates to CASSLAREVREDTEAFF. This chain connects TRBV11-2 to TRBJ1-1, with D unresolved. Trimming took off 1 base at V and 3 bases at J, with 18 bases between the two ends. There are 17 residues in the CDR3. Germline-derived CDR1 and CDR2 are SGHAT and FQNNGV.

The chain uses TRBV27 and TRBJ1-5, with no clear D. Trimming cost V 1 base and J 4 bases, with 11 bases left between them. The CDR3 contains 15 residues. Germline CDR1 is MNHEY and CDR2 is SMNVEV (reference sequence). The CDR3 region has the DNA TGTGCCAGCAGTTTATACCCCAGGCCAAATCAGCCCCAGCATTTT. Protein sequence: CASSLYPRPNQPQHF.

The CDR3 spells CASSLSGSFYNEQFF. In DNA, the CDR3 is TGTGCCAGCAGTTTATCGGGCAGTTTCTACAATGAGCAGTTCTTC. The V call is TRBV27, the J call TRBJ2-1; D is ambiguous. This CDR3 spans 15 amino acids. V lost 0 bases, J lost 3 bases, and 9 bases lay in between. The germline V gene encodes CDR1 MNHEY and CDR2 SMNVEV (reference sequence).

This clone was detected once. This rearrangement joins TRBV4-3 to TRBJ2-5; D remains unclear. The CDR3 is made up of 15 amino acids. CDR1 and CDR2 from the germline V gene are LGHNA and YSLEER. V lost 2 bases, J lost 5 bases, and 15 bases lay in between. The CDR3 DNA reads as TGCGCCAGCAGCCAATTTTGGCCCCCAATGGAGACCCAGTACTTC. This encodes CASSQFWPPMETQYF.

Here the CDR3 reads CSAVGHLNTEAFF. CDR3 in DNA: TGCAGCGCTGTGGGACATTTGAACACTGAAGCTTTCTTT. This chain uses TRBV29-1 with TRBJ1-1, with a tentative D call TRBD1 (6 bases). This CDR3 spans 13 amino acids. Trimming took 7 bases from V and 0 from J, leaving 12 bases between them. Germline V gene sequence: CDR1 SQVTM, CDR2 ANQGSEA.

V usage is TRBV27 and J usage is TRBJ1-5; TRBD1 might be the D (6 bases). The CDR3 sequence is 16 residues long. Germline-derived CDR1 and CDR2 are MNHEY and SMNVEV (reference sequence). The V end was cut by 0 bases, the J end by 1 base, with 10 bases between. The CDR3 region has the DNA TGTGCCAGCAGTTTATCGTTCCAGGGGAGCAATCAGCCCCAGCATTTT. Translated, it gives CASSLSFQGSNQPQHF.

This chain links TRBV20-1 with TRBJ2-7; 11 bases fit TRBD2. V was clipped by 3 bases and J by 12 bases; unmatched bases: 4. The CDR3 contains 11 residues. CDR1 is DFQATT, CDR2 SNEGSKA, per germline (reference sequence). The CDR3 protein is CSASGLAGRYV. DNA of the CDR3: TGCAGTGCTAGTGGACTAGCGGGTCGGTACGTC.

This clone was seen once. This chain joins TRBV25-1 and TRBJ1-5; 8 nucleotides agree with TRBD1. Germline V lookup: CDR1 MGHDK, CDR2 SYGVNS. The CDR3 loop spans 18 amino acids. Trimming cost V 1 base and J 6 bases; bases outside gene matches: 14. CDR3 region: CASSESGAQDRVGQPQHF. CDR3 nucleotide sequence: TGTGCCAGCAGTGAATCCGGGGCTCAGGACAGGGTTGGTCAGCCCCAGCATTTT.

The rearrangement joins TRBV5-1 to TRBJ1-4; 10 positions match TRBD1. V shed 0 bases, J shed 8 bases, and the junction held 1 base outside the gene matches. Per germline, CDR1 SGHRS and CDR2 YFSETQ. The CDR3 contains 14 residues. The CDR3 sequence is CASSLGQGAEKLFF. Written as DNA, the CDR3 is TGCGCCAGCAGCTTGGGACAGGGGGCCGAAAAACTGTTTTTT.

The chain joins TRBV11-2 to TRBJ1-1; 7 bases match TRBD1. Trimming removed 6 bases from V and 1 base from J; junction bases left unmatched: 8. Per germline, CDR1 SGHAT and CDR2 FQNNGV. This CDR3 spans 15 amino acids. As DNA, the CDR3 is TGTGCCAGCAGACCGCTGACAGGGACGAACACTGAAGCTTTCTTT. Protein: CASRPLTGTNTEAFF.

This rearrangement joins TRBV6-1 to TRBJ1-1; D perhaps matches TRBD1 (6 bases). Germline CDR1 MNHNS, CDR2 SASEGT. The V and J ends lost 6 bases and 5 bases respectively, with 13 bases between them. This CDR3 has 13 residues. The CDR3 reads CASRTTGRTEAFF. CDR3 in DNA: TGTGCCAGCAGGACTACAGGGCGGACTGAAGCTTTCTTT.

The chain links TRBV19 to TRBJ2-7, with D unresolved. V dropped 7 bases and J dropped 3 bases, with 10 bases sitting between them. The CDR3 spans 12 residues. Germline assignment: CDR1 LNHDA and CDR2 SQIVND (reference sequence). The CDR3 DNA reads as TGTGCCAGTATTTGGCACCTCTACGAGCAGTACTTC. This codes for CASIWHLYEQYF. The full variable domain, completed using reference TRBV19 and TRBJ2-7, is DGGITQSPKYLFRKEGQNVTLSCEQNLNHDAMYWYRQDPGQGLRLIYYSQIVNDFQKGDIAEGYSVSREKKESFPLTVTSAQKNPTAFYLCASIWHLYEQYFGPGTRLTVT.

The V call is TRBV13, the J call TRBJ2-2, with 8 bases aligning to TRBD2. There are 15 residues in the CDR3. Germline V gene sequence: CDR1 PRHDT, CDR2 FYEKMQ (reference sequence). After removal of 6 bases from V and 2 bases from J, the junction contained 5 bases not matched to a gene. CDR3 in DNA: TGTGCCAGCAGAGACGGGGGGGTAAACACCGGGGAGCTGTTTTTT. Residues: CASRDGGVNTGELFF.

The chain is built from TRBV9 and TRBJ1-1, with TRBD1 matching 7 bases. The CDR3 loop spans 14 amino acids. Looked up from germline, CDR1 is SGDLS and CDR2 is YYNGEE. V trimming: 3 bases; J trimming: 3 bases; junction bases outside the gene matches: 5. CDR3 nucleotide sequence: TGTGCCAGCAGCGGTGCCGGGACAGACACTGAAGCTTTCTTT. Amino acid sequence: CASSGAGTDTEAFF. The full variable domain, rest sourced from reference TRBV9 and TRBJ1-1, is DSGVTQTPKHLITATGQRVTLRCSPRSGDLSVYWYQQSLDQGLQFLIQYYNGEERAKGNILERFSAQQFPDLHSELNLSSLELGDSALYFCASSGAGTDTEAFFGQGTRLTVV.

This clone was recorded once. V and J are TRBV27 and TRBJ1-3, with 7 bases that match TRBD1. Germline lookup yields CDR1 MNHEY and CDR2 SMNVEV (reference sequence). After removal of 8 bases from V and 4 bases from J, the junction contained 5 bases not matched to a gene. This CDR3 spans 13 amino acids. The CDR3 nucleotides are TGTGCCAGCGGCAAGGACAGGGGAAACACCATATATTTT. Translating it yields CASGKDRGNTIYF.

This chain links TRBV7-2 with TRBJ1-5, with TRBD1 identical over 10 bases. V dropped 5 bases and J dropped 3; count of bases not matched to a gene: 7. Looked up from germline, CDR1 is SGHTA and CDR2 is FQGNSA. CDR3 length: 16 residues. The CDR3 sequence is CASSHRDRGFNQPQHF. In DNA, the CDR3 is TGTGCCAGCAGCCACCGGGACAGGGGTTTCAATCAGCCCCAGCATTTT. The full variable domain, completed using reference TRBV7-2 and TRBJ1-5, is GAGVSQSPSNKVTEKGKDVELRCDPISGHTALYWYRQSLGQGLEFLIYFQGNSAPDKSGLPSDRFSAERTGGSVSTLTIQRTQQEDSAVYLCASSHRDRGFNQPQHFGDGTRLSIL.